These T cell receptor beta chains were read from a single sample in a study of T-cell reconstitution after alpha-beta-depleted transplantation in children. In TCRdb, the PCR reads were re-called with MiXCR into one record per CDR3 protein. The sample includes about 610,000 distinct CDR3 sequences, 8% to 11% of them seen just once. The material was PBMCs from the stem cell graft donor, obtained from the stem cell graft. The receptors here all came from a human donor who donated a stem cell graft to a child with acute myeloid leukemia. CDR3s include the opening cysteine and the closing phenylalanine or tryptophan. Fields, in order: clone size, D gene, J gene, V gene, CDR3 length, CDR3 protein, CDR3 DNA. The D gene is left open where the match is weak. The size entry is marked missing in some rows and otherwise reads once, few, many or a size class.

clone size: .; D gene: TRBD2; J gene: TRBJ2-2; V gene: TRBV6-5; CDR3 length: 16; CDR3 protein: CASSFTSGTNTGELFF; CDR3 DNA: TGTGCCAGCAGTTTCACTAGCGGGACTAACACCGGGGAGCTGTTTTTT
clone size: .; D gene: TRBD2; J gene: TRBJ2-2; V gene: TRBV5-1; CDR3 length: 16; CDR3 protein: CASSSGLAATTGELFF; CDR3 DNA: TGCGCCAGCAGCTCGGGACTAGCGGCCACCACCGGGGAGCTGTTTTTT
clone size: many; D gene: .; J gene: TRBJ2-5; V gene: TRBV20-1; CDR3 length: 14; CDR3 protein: CSARVPGPQETQYF; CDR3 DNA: TGCAGTGCTAGAGTACCGGGACCTCAAGAGACCCAGTACTTC
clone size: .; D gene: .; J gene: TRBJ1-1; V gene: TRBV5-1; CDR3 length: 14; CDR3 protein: CASSLGAGRTEAFF; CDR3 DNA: TGCGCCAGCAGCTTGGGGGCTGGAAGAACTGAAGCTTTCTTT
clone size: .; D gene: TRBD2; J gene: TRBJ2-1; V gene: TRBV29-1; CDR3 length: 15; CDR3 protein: CSVEGLAGGSGEQFF; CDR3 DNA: TGCAGCGTTGAAGGACTAGCGGGAGGGTCGGGTGAGCAGTTCTTC
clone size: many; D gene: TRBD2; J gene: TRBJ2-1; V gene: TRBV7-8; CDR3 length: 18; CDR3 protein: CASRTSPSGRAPYNEQFF; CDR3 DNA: TGTGCCAGCAGGACCTCCCCTAGCGGGAGGGCCCCCTACAATGAGCAGTTCTTC
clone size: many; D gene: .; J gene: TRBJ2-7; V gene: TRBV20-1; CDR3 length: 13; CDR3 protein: CSASSRLGYEQYF; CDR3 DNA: TGCAGTGCTAGCTCAAGGTTGGGCTACGAGCAGTACTTC
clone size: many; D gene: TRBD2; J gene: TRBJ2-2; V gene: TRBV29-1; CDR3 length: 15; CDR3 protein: CSVVVSGSNTGELFF; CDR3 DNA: TGCAGCGTTGTAGTTAGCGGGTCGAACACCGGGGAGCTGTTTTTT
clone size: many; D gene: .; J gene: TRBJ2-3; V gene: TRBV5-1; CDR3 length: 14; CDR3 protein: CASSLAPRADTQYF; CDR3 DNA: TGCGCCAGCAGCTTGGCCCCCCGGGCGGATACGCAGTATTTT
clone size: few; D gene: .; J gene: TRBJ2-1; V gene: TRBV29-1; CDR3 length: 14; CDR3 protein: CSVEGGFPFNEQFF; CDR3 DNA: TGCAGCGTTGAAGGCGGGTTCCCTTTCAATGAGCAGTTCTTC
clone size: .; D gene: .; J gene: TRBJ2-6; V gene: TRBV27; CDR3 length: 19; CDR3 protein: CASSFLGSVLSSGANVLTF; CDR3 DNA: TGTGCCAGCAGTTTCCTCGGCTCAGTTTTGAGCTCTGGGGCCAACGTCCTGACTTTC
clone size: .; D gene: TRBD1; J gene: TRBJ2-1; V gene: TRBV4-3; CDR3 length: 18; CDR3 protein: CASSQEAPGQGLGNEQFF; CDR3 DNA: TGCGCCAGCAGCCAAGAAGCCCCGGGACAGGGTTTGGGCAATGAGCAGTTCTTC
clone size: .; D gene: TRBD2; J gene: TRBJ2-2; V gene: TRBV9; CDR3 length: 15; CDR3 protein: CASSPSGVSTGELFF; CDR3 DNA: TGTGCCAGCAGCCCGAGCGGGGTTAGCACCGGGGAGCTGTTTTTT
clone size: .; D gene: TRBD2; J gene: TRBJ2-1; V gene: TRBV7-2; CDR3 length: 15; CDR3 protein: CASSTDGRPYNEQFF; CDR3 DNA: TGTGCCAGCAGCACGGACGGGAGGCCCTACAATGAGCAGTTCTTC
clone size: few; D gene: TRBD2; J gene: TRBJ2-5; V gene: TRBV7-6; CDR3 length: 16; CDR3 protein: CASSTLAGGYQETQYF; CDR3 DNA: TGTGCCAGCAGCACCCTAGCGGGAGGGTACCAAGAGACCCAGTACTTC
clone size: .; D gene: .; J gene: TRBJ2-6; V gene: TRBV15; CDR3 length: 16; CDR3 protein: CATLRDLGSGANVLTF; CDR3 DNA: TGTGCCACCCTCCGGGATTTGGGCTCTGGGGCCAACGTCCTGACTTTC
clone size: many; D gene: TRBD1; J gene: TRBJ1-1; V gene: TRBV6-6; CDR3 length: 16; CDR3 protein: CASSLGQGVVDTEAFF; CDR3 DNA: TGTGCCAGCAGTTTAGGGCAGGGGGTTGTGGACACTGAAGCTTTCTTT
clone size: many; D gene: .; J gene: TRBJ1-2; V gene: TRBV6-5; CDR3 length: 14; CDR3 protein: CASTRKWGNYGYTF; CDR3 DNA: TGTGCCAGCACCCGAAAGTGGGGGAACTATGGCTACACCTTC
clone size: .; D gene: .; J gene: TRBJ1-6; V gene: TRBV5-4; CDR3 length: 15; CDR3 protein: CASSAYQGSNSPLHF; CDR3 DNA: TGTGCCAGCAGCGCTTACCAGGGATCGAATTCACCCCTCCACTTT
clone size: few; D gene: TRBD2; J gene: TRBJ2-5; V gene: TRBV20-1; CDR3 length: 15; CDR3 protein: CSASPASGGGETQYF; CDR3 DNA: TGCAGTGCTAGCCCCGCTAGCGGGGGAGGAGAGACCCAGTACTTC
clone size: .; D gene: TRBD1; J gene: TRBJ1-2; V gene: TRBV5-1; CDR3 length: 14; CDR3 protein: CASSLNPQGYGYTF; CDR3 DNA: TGCGCCAGCAGCTTAAATCCACAGGGGTATGGCTACACCTTC
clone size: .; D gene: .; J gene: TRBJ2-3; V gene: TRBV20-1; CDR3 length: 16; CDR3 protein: CSARDKMKAGGDTQYF; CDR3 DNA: TGCAGTGCTAGAGATAAGATGAAGGCCGGGGGAGATACGCAGTATTTT
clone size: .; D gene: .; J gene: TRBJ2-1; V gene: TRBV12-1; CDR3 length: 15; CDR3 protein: CASSFPEGHYNEQFF; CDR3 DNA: TGTGCCAGCAGCTTTCCGGAAGGTCACTACAATGAGCAGTTCTTC
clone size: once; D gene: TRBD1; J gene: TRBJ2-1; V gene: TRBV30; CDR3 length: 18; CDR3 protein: CAWGSGTGFQGGNNEQFF; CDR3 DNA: TGTGCCTGGGGGTCAGGGACAGGATTCCAAGGAGGGAACAATGAGCAGTTCTTC
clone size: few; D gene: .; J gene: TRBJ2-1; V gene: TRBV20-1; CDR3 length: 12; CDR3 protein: CSAPDGMREQFF; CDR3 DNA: TGCAGTGCTCCGGACGGTATGAGGGAGCAGTTCTTC
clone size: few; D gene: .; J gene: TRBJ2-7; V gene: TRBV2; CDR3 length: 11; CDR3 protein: CASSESDEQYF; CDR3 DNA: TGTGCCAGCAGTGAAAGTGACGAGCAGTACTTC
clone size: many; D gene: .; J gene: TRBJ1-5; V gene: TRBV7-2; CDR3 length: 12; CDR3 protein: CASSFINQPQHF; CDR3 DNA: TGTGCCAGCAGCTTTATCAATCAGCCCCAGCATTTT
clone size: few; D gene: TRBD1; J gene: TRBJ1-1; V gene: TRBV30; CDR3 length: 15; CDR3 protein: CAWSVWDRENTEAFF; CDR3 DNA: TGTGCCTGGAGTGTTTGGGACAGAGAGAACACTGAAGCTTTCTTT
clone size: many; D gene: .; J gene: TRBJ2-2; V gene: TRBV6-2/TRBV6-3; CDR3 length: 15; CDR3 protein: CATAEARGGTGELFF; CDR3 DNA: TGTGCCACCGCTGAGGCCAGGGGCGGCACCGGGGAGCTGTTTTTT
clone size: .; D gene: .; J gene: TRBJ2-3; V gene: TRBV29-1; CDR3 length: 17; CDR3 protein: CSVGWPGLLTNTDTQYF; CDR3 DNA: TGCAGCGTTGGGTGGCCGGGACTCTTGACTAACACAGATACGCAGTATTTT
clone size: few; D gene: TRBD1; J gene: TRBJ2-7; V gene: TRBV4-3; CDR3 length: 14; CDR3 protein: CASSLRTGPAEQYF; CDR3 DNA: TGCGCCAGCAGCCTCCGGACAGGGCCGGCCGAGCAGTACTTC
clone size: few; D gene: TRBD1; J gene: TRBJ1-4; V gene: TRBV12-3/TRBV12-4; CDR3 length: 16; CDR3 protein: CASSARTGDGNEKLFF; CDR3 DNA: TGTGCCAGCAGTGCTCGGACAGGGGACGGTAATGAAAAACTGTTTTTT
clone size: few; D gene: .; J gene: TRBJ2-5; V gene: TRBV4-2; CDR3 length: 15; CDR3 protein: CASSQEQRSQETQYF; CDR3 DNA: TGTGCCAGCAGCCAAGAGCAGAGGTCCCAAGAGACCCAGTACTTC
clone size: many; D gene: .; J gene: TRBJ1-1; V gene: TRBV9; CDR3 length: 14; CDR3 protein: CASSHMTGNTEAFF; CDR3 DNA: TGTGCCAGCAGCCATATGACAGGGAACACTGAAGCTTTCTTT
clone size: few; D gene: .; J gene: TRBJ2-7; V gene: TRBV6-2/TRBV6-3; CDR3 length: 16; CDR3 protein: CASTPLLTGLPIEQYF; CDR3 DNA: TGTGCCAGCACCCCGCTCCTGACGGGATTGCCCATCGAGCAGTACTTC
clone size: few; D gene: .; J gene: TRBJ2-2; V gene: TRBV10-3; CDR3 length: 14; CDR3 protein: CAISELVDTGELFF; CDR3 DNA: TGTGCCATCAGTGAATTAGTTGACACCGGGGAGCTGTTTTTT
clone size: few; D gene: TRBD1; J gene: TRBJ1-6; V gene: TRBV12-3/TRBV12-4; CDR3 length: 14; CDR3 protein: CATWDRGLSSPLHF; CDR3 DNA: TGTGCCACCTGGGACAGGGGGCTTAGTTCACCCCTCCACTTT
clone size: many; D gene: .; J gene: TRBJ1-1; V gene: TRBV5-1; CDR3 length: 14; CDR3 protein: CASSPPGQNTEAFF; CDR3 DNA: TGCGCCAGCAGCCCCCCCGGACAGAACACTGAAGCTTTCTTT
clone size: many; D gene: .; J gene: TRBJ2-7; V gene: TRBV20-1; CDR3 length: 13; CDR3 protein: CSARGHKSYEQYF; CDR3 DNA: TGCAGTGCTAGGGGTCACAAGTCCTACGAGCAGTACTTC
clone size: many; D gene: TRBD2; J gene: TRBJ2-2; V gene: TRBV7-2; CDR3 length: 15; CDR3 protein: CASSTTSPNTGELFF; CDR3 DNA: TGTGCCAGCAGCACGACTAGCCCTAACACCGGGGAGCTGTTTTTT
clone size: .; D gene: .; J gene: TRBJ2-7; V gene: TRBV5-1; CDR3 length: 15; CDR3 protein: CASSLAFREHDEQYF; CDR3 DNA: TGCGCCAGCAGTTTGGCGTTTCGGGAGCACGACGAGCAGTACTTC
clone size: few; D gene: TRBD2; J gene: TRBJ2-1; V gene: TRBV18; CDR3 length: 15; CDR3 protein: CASSREGTGDNEQFF; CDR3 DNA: TGTGCCAGCTCACGGGAGGGGACGGGGGACAATGAGCAGTTCTTC
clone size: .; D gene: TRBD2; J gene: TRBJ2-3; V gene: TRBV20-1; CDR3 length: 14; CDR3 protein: CSAETSGSTDTQYF; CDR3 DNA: TGCAGTGCGGAAACTAGCGGTAGCACAGATACGCAGTATTTT
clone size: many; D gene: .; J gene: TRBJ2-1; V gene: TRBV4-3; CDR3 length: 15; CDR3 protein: CASSLEEGEGNEQFF; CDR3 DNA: TGCGCCAGCAGCCTCGAGGAGGGAGAAGGCAATGAGCAGTTCTTC
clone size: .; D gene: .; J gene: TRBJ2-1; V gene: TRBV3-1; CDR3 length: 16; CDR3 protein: CASSQDYGSIYNEQFF; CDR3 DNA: TGTGCCAGCAGCCAAGATTACGGGAGCATATACAATGAGCAGTTCTTC
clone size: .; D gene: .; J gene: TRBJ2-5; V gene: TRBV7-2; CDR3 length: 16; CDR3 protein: CASSLEKHPRRETQYF; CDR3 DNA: TGTGCCAGCAGCTTAGAAAAGCACCCTCGGCGGGAGACCCAGTACTTC
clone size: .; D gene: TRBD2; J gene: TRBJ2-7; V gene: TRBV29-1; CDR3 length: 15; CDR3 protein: CSVEARLAGAREQYF; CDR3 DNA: TGCAGCGTTGAAGCAAGACTAGCGGGAGCCCGCGAGCAGTACTTC
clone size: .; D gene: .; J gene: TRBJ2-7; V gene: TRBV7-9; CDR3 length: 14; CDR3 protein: CASSQPRADYEQYF; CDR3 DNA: TGTGCCAGCAGTCAACCCCGGGCAGACTACGAGCAGTACTTC
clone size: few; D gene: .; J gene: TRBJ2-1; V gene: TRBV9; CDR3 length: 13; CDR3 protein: CASSVVQGGEQFF; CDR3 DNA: TGTGCCAGCAGCGTAGTCCAGGGCGGGGAGCAGTTCTTC
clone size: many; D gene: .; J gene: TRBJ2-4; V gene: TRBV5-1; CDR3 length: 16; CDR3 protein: CASSANWDLAKNIQYF; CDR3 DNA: TGCGCCAGCAGCGCTAACTGGGACCTAGCCAAAAACATTCAGTACTTC
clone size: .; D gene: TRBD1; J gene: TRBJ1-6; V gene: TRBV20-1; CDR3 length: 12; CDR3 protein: CSARAGTGALHF; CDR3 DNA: TGCAGTGCTAGAGCCGGGACAGGAGCCCTCCACTTT
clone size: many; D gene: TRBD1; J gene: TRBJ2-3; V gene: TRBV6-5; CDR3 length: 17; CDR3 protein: CASSYFPGGSVTDTQYF; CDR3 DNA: TGTGCCAGCAGTTACTTCCCAGGGGGATCCGTCACAGATACGCAGTATTTT
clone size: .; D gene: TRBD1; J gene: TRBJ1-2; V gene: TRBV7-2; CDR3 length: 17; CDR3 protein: CASTVTGTGGWGYGYTF; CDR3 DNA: TGTGCCAGCACCGTCACCGGGACAGGGGGCTGGGGCTATGGCTACACCTTC
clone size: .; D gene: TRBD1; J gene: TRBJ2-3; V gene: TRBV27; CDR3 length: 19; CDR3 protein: CASSLLFSGGQGAVDTQYF; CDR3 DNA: TGTGCCAGCAGTTTATTATTTTCGGGGGGACAGGGGGCCGTAGATACGCAGTATTTT
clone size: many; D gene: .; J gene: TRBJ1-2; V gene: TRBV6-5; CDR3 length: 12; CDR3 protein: CASSDSLYGYTF; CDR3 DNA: TGTGCCAGCAGCGACTCTCTATATGGCTACACCTTC